One and the same sample provided the 8 T cell receptor beta chains below, sequenced in a study of blood T cell repertoires in COVID-19. Sequenced by immunoSEQ multiplex PCR; TCRdb stores in-frame clones only, minus some. The profile shows approximately 170,000 clones, 80% to 85% of them singletons. Source material: peripheral blood. The origin of the receptors is a man between 65 and 85 years old with active or convalescent COVID-19.

This clone was found many times. The chain links TRBV10-3 to TRBJ1-4, with no clear D. Germline lookup yields CDR1 ENHRY and CDR2 SYGVKD. CDR3 length: 15 amino acids. Trimming took 0 bases from V and 8 from J, leaving 13 bases between them. In DNA, the CDR3 is TGTGCCATCAGTGAGTCTGACACGCTTTGGGAAAAACTGTTTTTT. Translating gives CAISESDTLWEKLFF.

This chain uses TRBV11-2 with TRBJ1-6, with 10 bases matching TRBD1. Germline V CDR1 and CDR2: SGHAT, FQNNGV. This CDR3 has 15 amino acids. V lost 2 bases to trimming and J lost 7 bases; unmatched junction nucleotides: 2. The CDR3 region is CASSLRQGANSPLHF. In nucleotides, the CDR3 is TGTGCCAGCAGCTTACGACAGGGGGCGAATTCACCCCTCCACTTT.

Only one count was recorded for this clone. The chain couples TRBV28 to TRBJ2-1; tentative D call: TRBD2 (6 bases). V dropped 7 bases and J dropped 8 bases, with 21 bases sitting between them. CDR3 length: 15 residues. The germline CDR1 and CDR2 sequences are MDHEN and SYDVKM. The CDR3 sequence is CASIPPVGRGDEQFF. As DNA, the CDR3 is TGTGCCAGCATCCCTCCTGTCGGGAGAGGGGATGAGCAGTTCTTC. Full variable domain (remainder filled in from reference TRBV28 and TRBJ2-1): DVKVTQSSRYLVKRTGEKVFLECVQDMDHENMFWYRQDPGLGLRLIYFSYDVKMKEKGDIPEGYSVSREKKERFSLILESASTNQTSMYLCASIPPVGRGDEQFFGPGTRLTVL.

On this clone: A read error may produce the germline difference seen at one junction end. The chain carries TRBV7-7 and TRBJ2-5; TRBD2 agrees at 13 bases. The CDR3 totals 16 residues. Germline CDR1 is SSHAT and CDR2 is FNYEAQ (reference sequence). CDR3 residues: CASSPRGLAGSETQYF. The DNA of the CDR3 is TGTGCTAGCAGCCCAAGGGGACTAGCGGGATCAGAGACCCAGTACTTC.

The V and J genes are TRBV7-2 and TRBJ2-7, with 7 bases fitting TRBD1. The CDR3 extends over 14 amino acids. With V trimmed by 5 bases and J by 4 bases, 8 bases remained unmatched. Germline V lookup: CDR1 SGHTA, CDR2 FQGNSA. The CDR3 DNA follows: TGTGCCAGCAGCCTTGGACAGGAGGAGTACGAGCAGTACTTC. Its translation: CASSLGQEEYEQYF.

The chain links TRBV28 to TRBJ2-2; D is unresolved. CDR3 size: 12 residues. V was pared by 5 bases and J by 6 bases, with 7 bases between. Per germline, CDR1 MDHEN and CDR2 SYDVKM. In DNA, the CDR3 is TGTGCCAGCAGTCCCCCGTCCGGGGAGCTGTTTTTT. This codes for CASSPPSGELFF.

The genes are TRBV4-1 and TRBJ2-2; D may be TRBD1 (6 bases). Germline V gene data show CDR1 as MGHRA and CDR2 as YSYEKL. Trimming took off 3 bases at V and 0 bases at J, with 11 bases between the two ends. This CDR3 comprises 16 residues. The CDR3 loop is CASSQTGTSNTGELFF. In DNA, the CDR3 is TGCGCCAGCAGCCAGACGGGGACATCGAACACCGGGGAGCTGTTTTTT.

This chain joins TRBV4-3 and TRBJ1-2; possible D gene TRBD1, 5 bases. Trimming stripped 4 bases from V and 1 base from J, with 16 bases between. The CDR3 has 16 residues. Looked up from germline, CDR1 is LGHNA and CDR2 is YSLEER. The CDR3 sequence is CASSRDHRLNNYGYTF. The CDR3 DNA sequence: TGCGCCAGCAGCCGAGATCACAGGCTAAATAACTATGGCTACACCTTC.